This TCR beta chain came from a study of cytomegalovirus exposure and HLA in healthy donors. Study results and limitations: A later analysis showed that HLA-associated TCR beta chains had undergone more clonal expansion than equally common others. There were several of the most significant clusters that appeared linked to common viral pathogens in a later analysis. Immune exposure data for these donors was limited to CMV serostatus. It was reported in a later analysis that an Asian-associated ancestry cluster showed fewer N-insertions than the 666-donor mean.

This clone was counted a few times. Its antigen is not known. Other DNA sequences within the sample encode an identical CDR3. Primers included in the PCR were 60 Vbeta and 13 Jbeta primers. The protocol was immunoSEQ multiplex PCR, while the TCRdb copy is restricted to in-frame clones and leaves out a portion. The repertoire holds 80,000 to 130,000 clones, about 77% seen once, with around 5% in the top ten. Looked up from germline, CDR1 is LNHDA and CDR2 is SQIVND (reference sequence). The V gene end was trimmed by 3 bases and the J gene end by 1 base; junction bases not matched to a gene: 3. The CDR3 has 16 residues.

The sample taken for sequencing was PBMCs. This sequence was found in a young woman in good health and CMV-seropositive. This sequence joins TRBV19 and TRBJ2-1, with 10 nucleotides matching TRBD2. The CDR3 nucleotides read TGTGCCAGTAGTATCCAAGCGGGAGGGTCCTACAATGAGCAGTTCTTC. Translating it yields CASSIQAGGSYNEQFF.